Following are 14 T cell receptor beta chains from one sample sequenced in a study of blood T cell repertoires in COVID-19. The data were produced by immunoSEQ multiplex PCR, yet TCRdb's version contains in-frame clones alone and is incomplete. The sample has 150,000 to 200,000 clones; 65% to 90% are singletons. The material sequenced was peripheral blood. These receptors were taken from a man aged 60 to 75 with acute or convalescent COVID-19.

In DNA form, the CDR3 reads TGCAGTCATCAGTTCGGAAACACCATATATTTT. Amino acids: CSHQFGNTIYF. The chain links TRBV29-1 to TRBJ1-3, with D unclear. Per germline, CDR1 SQVTM and CDR2 ANQGSEA. CDR3 length: 11 amino acids.

V is TRBV11-2 and J is TRBJ1-5; D is undetermined. Germline V gene lookup returns CDR1 SGHAT and CDR2 FQNNGV. Trimming removed 2 bases from V and 7 bases from J, with 9 bases in between. This CDR3 spans 13 amino acids. The CDR3 spells CASSLYLAQPQHF. In DNA, the CDR3 is TGTGCCAGCAGCTTATATTTAGCCCAGCCCCAGCATTTT.

This sequence joins TRBV24-1 and TRBJ2-1, with D possibly matching TRBD1 (5 bases). Looked up from germline, CDR1 is KGHDR and CDR2 is SFDVKD. Trimming pared 3 bases from V and 8 bases from J, leaving 13 bases between. This CDR3 has 14 residues. In DNA, the CDR3 is TGTGCCACCAGTGATCCACTGTCAGGGTATGAGCAGTTCTTC. It codes for CATSDPLSGYEQFF.

This clone was counted a few times. The rearrangement joins TRBV5-4 to TRBJ1-2, with 11 bases fitting TRBD1. The CDR3 has 15 amino acids. The V and J ends lost 3 bases and 4 bases, in that order; junction bases with no gene match: 5. Germline assignment: CDR1 SGHNT and CDR2 YYREEE (reference sequence). CDR3 coding DNA: TGTGCCAGCAGCTCAGGGACAGGGGGACCCTATGGCTACACCTTC. This sequence encodes CASSSGTGGPYGYTF.

This sequence joins TRBV30 and TRBJ2-2; TRBD1 matches 11 bases. The germline V gene has CDR1 GTSNPN and CDR2 SVGIG (reference sequence). The CDR3 length is 17 residues. V shed 2 bases, J shed 7 bases, and the junction held 12 bases outside the gene matches. In nucleotides, the CDR3 is TGTGCCTGGAGTCCCTTTAGGACAGGGGGCGGAATCGGGGAGCTGTTTTTT. This encodes CAWSPFRTGGGIGELFF.

The V gene is TRBV5-1, the J gene TRBJ2-5, with a tentative D call TRBD2 (6 bases). The germline V and J ends were trimmed by 0 bases and 6 bases, with 9 bases remaining between them. From germline, CDR1 is SGHRS and CDR2 YFSETQ. The length of the CDR3 is 13 residues. CDR3 region: CASSLDGSKTQYF. Here the CDR3 DNA reads TGCGCCAGCAGCTTGGACGGGAGTAAGACCCAGTACTTC.

This chain uses TRBV18 with TRBJ2-7; D is uncertain. Germline CDR1 KGHSH, CDR2 LQKENI. Trimming removed 2 bases at V and 2 bases at J, with 4 bases between. The CDR3 runs to 12 residues. CDR3 sequence: CASSPIAYEQYF. DNA for the CDR3: TGTGCCAGCTCACCAATCGCCTACGAGCAGTACTTC.

CDR3 sequence reads: CASSPLGQNNSPLHF. The CDR3, as DNA: TGTGCCAGCTCACCCTTGGGACAGAATAATTCACCCCTCCACTTT. The chain joins TRBV18 to TRBJ1-6; the match to TRBD1 covers 7 bases. Germline-derived CDR1 and CDR2 are KGHSH and LQKENI. The junction had 4 bases not matched to a gene; V was cut back by 3 bases and J by 5 bases. This CDR3 contains 15 residues.

V and J are TRBV2 and TRBJ2-1; TRBD2 agrees at 11 bases. Unmatched junction bases numbered 7, after V lost 3 bases and J lost 9 bases. Per the germline V gene, CDR1 is SNHLY and CDR2 is FYNNEI. The CDR3 runs 15 residues. The CDR3 reads CASSDVAGGPSEQFF. The CDR3, as DNA: TGTGCCAGCAGTGATGTAGCGGGAGGGCCTAGTGAGCAGTTCTTC.

The chain uses TRBV11-3 and TRBJ2-1; 8 nucleotides match TRBD1. Germline V lookup: CDR1 SGHNT, CDR2 YENEEA. The CDR3 totals 15 residues. After removal of 5 bases from V and 2 bases from J, the junction contained 5 bases not matched to a gene. The CDR3 DNA is TGTGCCAGCAGCGAAGGACAGGGTACCTACAATGAGCAGTTCTTC. Amino acids: CASSEGQGTYNEQFF.

CDR3 in amino acids: CASSQDFGNSNQPQHF. As DNA, the CDR3 is TGCGCCAGCAGCCAAGACTTCGGTAATAGCAATCAGCCCCAGCATTTT. The chain links TRBV4-1 to TRBJ1-5; D is ambiguous. Trimming cost V 0 bases and J 0 bases, with 9 bases left between them. CDR3 length: 16 residues. The V gene's germline CDR1 is MGHRA and CDR2 YSYEKL.

This chain joins TRBV5-1 and TRBJ2-1, with TRBD2 identical over 7 bases. This CDR3 spans 17 amino acids. Per the germline V gene, CDR1 is SGHRS and CDR2 is YFSETQ. Losses at the gene ends were 6 bases for V and 2 bases for J; bases not matched to a gene: 14. The CDR3 DNA reads as TGCGCCAGCACCCCCCTGCGGGCGGGAGCAGCCTACAATGAGCAGTTCTTC. Amino acid sequence: CASTPLRAGAAYNEQFF.

This sequence joins TRBV21-1 and TRBJ2-1; TRBD2, as called in the table, went unchecked against the DNA. TRBV21-1 is a pseudogene. The CDR3 loop spans 19 amino acids. CDR3 sequence reads: CARRTGTSGRYLSYNEQFF. DNA for the CDR3: TGTGCCAGGAGAACCGGGACTAGCGGGAGGTACTTGTCCTACAATGAGCAGTTCTTC.

V usage is TRBV15 and J usage is TRBJ2-7; 8 bases fit TRBD1. Germline V gives CDR1 LNHNV, CDR2 YYDKDF (reference sequence). The ends lost 1 base at V and 6 bases at J; junction bases unmatched: 5. The CDR3 contains 14 residues. The CDR3: CATSRGGQVGEQYF. The CDR3 region has the DNA TGTGCCACCAGCAGAGGGGGACAGGTAGGCGAGCAGTACTTC.